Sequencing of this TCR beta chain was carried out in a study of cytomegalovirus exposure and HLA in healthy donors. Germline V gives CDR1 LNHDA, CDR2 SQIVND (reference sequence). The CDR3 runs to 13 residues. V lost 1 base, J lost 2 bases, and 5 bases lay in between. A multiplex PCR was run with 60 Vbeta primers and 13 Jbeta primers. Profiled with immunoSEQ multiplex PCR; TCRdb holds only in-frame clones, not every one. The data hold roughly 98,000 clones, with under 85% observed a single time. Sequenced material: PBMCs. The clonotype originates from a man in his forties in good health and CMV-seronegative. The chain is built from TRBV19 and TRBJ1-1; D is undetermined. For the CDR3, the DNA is TGTGCCAGTAGTATAGGAGTCAACACTGAAGCTTTCTTT. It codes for CASSIGVNTEAFF.